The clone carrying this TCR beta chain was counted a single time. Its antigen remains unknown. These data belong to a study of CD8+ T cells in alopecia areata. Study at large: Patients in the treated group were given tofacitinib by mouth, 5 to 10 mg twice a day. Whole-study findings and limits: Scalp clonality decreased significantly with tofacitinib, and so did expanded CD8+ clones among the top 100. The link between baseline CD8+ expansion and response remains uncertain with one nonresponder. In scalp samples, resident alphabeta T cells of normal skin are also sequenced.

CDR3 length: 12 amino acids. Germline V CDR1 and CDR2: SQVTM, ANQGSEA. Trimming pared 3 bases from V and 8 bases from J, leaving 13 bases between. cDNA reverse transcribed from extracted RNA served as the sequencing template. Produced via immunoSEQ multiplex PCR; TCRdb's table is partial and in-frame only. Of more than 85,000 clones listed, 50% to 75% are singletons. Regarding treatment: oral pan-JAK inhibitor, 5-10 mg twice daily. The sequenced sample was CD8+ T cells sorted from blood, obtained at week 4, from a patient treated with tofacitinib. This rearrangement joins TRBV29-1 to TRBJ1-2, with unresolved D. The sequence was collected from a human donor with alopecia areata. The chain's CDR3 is CSVEGSFWGYTF. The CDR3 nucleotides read TGCAGCGTTGAGGGGTCCTTTTGGGGCTACACCTTC. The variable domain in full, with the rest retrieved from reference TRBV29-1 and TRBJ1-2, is SAVISQKPSRDICQRGTSLTIQCQVDSQVTMMFWYRQQPGQSLTLIATANQGSEATYESGFVIDKFPISRPNLTFSTLTVSNMSPEDSSIYLCSVEGSFWGYTFGSGTRLTVV.